A selection of T cell receptor beta chains follows, all from one sample in a study of preoperative IRX-2 immunotherapy in early breast cancer. Some clones are missing from TCRdb's copy, which holds only in-frame ones; the method was immunoSEQ multiplex PCR. The sample records fewer than 30,000 clones, nearly 90% being singletons. Sampling was carried out from a patient treated with IRX-2 immunotherapy. The source is a human donor with breast cancer. The CDR3 runs from the conserved cysteine through the conserved F or W. Each record gives: CDR3 protein, CDR3 length, V gene, J gene, clone size. Expanded clones get a size class; other rows say once, few or many, or leave the size out.

CDR3 protein: CASSPEGRGRREKLFF; CDR3 length: 16; V gene: TRBV5-4; J gene: TRBJ1-4; clone size: NA
CDR3 protein: CASSKGGLAGNEQFF; CDR3 length: 15; V gene: TRBV21-1; J gene: TRBJ2-1; clone size: NA
CDR3 protein: CASSGWTPNLLTNTGELFF; CDR3 length: 19; V gene: TRBV23-1; J gene: TRBJ2-2; clone size: NA
CDR3 protein: CASIGAATYGYTF; CDR3 length: 13; V gene: TRBV6-1; J gene: TRBJ1-2; clone size: NA
CDR3 protein: CASSDQGQGNTEAFF; CDR3 length: 15; V gene: TRBV2; J gene: TRBJ1-1; clone size: NA
CDR3 protein: CASSPQTGSGNTIYF; CDR3 length: 15; V gene: TRBV7-2; J gene: TRBJ1-3; clone size: NA
CDR3 protein: CASSPGTGPAEEYF; CDR3 length: 14; V gene: TRBV7-9; J gene: TRBJ2-7; clone size: NA
CDR3 protein: CASSLGRNEQFF; CDR3 length: 12; V gene: TRBV5-4; J gene: TRBJ2-1; clone size: NA
CDR3 protein: CASSFSNTIYF; CDR3 length: 11; V gene: TRBV7-2; J gene: TRBJ1-3; clone size: few
CDR3 protein: CASIPSIRGSYEQYF; CDR3 length: 15; V gene: TRBV6-5; J gene: TRBJ2-7; clone size: NA
CDR3 protein: CASSRLANAYEQYF; CDR3 length: 14; V gene: TRBV7-2; J gene: TRBJ2-7; clone size: NA
CDR3 protein: CASSEGSRGNEKLFF; CDR3 length: 15; V gene: TRBV6-1; J gene: TRBJ1-4; clone size: NA